Below, one TCR beta chain is given with its context. This specimen belongs to a study of blood T cell repertoires in COVID-19. Study-level information: COVID-19 samples from acute and convalescent phases originated in the United States, Italy and Spain. In each case, the material was cDNA or gDNA derived from T cells, B-cell-depleted T cells, or PBMCs.

Looked up from germline, CDR1 is SGHAT and CDR2 is FQNNGV. CDR3 length equals 15 residues. V was shortened by 7 bases and J by 0 bases, with 15 bases between the two germline ends. In the study's own analysis: Amplification of reference gene primers was used by the study to estimate nucleated cell counts. Clones were sequenced by immunoSEQ multiplex PCR, and TCRdb holds only the in-frame ones, with some missing. V and J calls and clone size are as listed in that table; D and trimming were resolved from the DNA. The top ten hold 18% of the sample, which has approximately 130,000 clones, 86% seen once.

The V and J genes are TRBV11-2 and TRBJ1-1, with D unclear. Material for sequencing was peripheral blood. The TCR originated in a woman aged 45-65 years who had recovered from COVID-19. Here the CDR3 DNA reads TGTGCCAGCACCCTTGAGGGAGGGCTGAACACTGAAGCTTTCTTT. As protein: CASTLEGGLNTEAFF.